Listed here are 16 T cell receptor beta chains from one sample, sequenced in a study of beta chain features in type 1 diabetes. Reverse transcribing all isolated RNA meant expressed TCRB transcripts were sequenced. Here immunoSEQ multiplex PCR was the method, and the copy in TCRdb shows in-frame clones only, minus some. The profile covers 900,000 or so clones, with under 20% appearing a single time and about 0.025% taken by the ten largest. Source material: naive CD4+ T cells from blood. The origin of the receptors is a woman in her late teens or twenties in good health.

This clone has just a few counts. This chain connects TRBV18 to TRBJ1-4; maybe TRBD1 (5 bases). V lost 2 bases to trimming and J lost 7 bases, with 5 bases between them. Germline V lookup: CDR1 KGHSH, CDR2 LQKENI. There are 12 residues in the CDR3. The CDR3, as DNA: TGTGCCAGCTCACCAGGGACTGAAAAACTGTTTTTT. Protein product: CASSPGTEKLFF.

The chain has TRBV15 and TRBJ2-7; possible D gene TRBD2, 5 bases. The CDR3 extends over 16 amino acids. Looked up from germline, CDR1 is LNHNV and CDR2 is YYDKDF (reference sequence). The germline V and J ends were trimmed by 5 bases and 2 bases, with 19 bases remaining between them. CDR3 nucleotides: TGTGCCACCAGCCTTAACCGGGTTCCGGGGACCTACGAGCAGTACTTC. It is translated as CATSLNRVPGTYEQYF.

This clone occurred a few times. The CDR3 loop is CASSQGDYGYTF. For the CDR3, the DNA is TGTGCCAGCAGTCAGGGGGACTATGGCTACACCTTC. The J gene is TRBJ1-2, the V gene TRBV2; 7 nucleotides line up with TRBD1. J was trimmed by 3 bases and V by 5 bases; bases with no gene match: 0. CDR1 SNHLY and CDR2 FYNNEI come from the germline V gene. The CDR3 is 12 residues long.

The chain is built from TRBV4-1 and TRBJ2-1; tentative D call: TRBD2 (5 bases). V lost 0 bases, J lost 2 bases, and 8 bases lay in between. Germline-derived CDR1 and CDR2 are MGHRA and YSYEKL. CDR3 length: 15 amino acids. CDR3 sequence reads: CASSQDPGTYNEQFF. In nucleotides, the CDR3 is TGCGCCAGCAGCCAAGATCCGGGGACCTACAATGAGCAGTTCTTC.

Details on this clone: Other nucleotide sequences from this sample produce the same CDR3. The chain links TRBV18 to TRBJ2-7; TRBD1 matches 9 bases. The CDR3 length is 14 residues. The germline V gene encodes CDR1 KGHSH and CDR2 LQKENI. V shed 2 bases, J shed 4 bases, and the junction held 3 bases outside the gene matches. CDR3 region: CASSPGGQGYEQYF. CDR3 coding DNA: TGTGCCAGCTCACCAGGAGGACAGGGGTACGAGCAGTACTTC. Based on the CDR3 plus reference TRBV18 and TRBJ2-7, the full variable domain is NAGVMQNPRHLVRRRGQEARLRCSPMKGHSHVYWYRQLPEEGLKFMVYLQKENIIDESGMPKERFSAEFPKEGPSILRIQQVVRGDSAAYFCASSPGGQGYEQYFGPGTRLTVT.

In its sample, this clone was seen once. This chain links TRBV2 with TRBJ2-3, with a tentative D call TRBD2 (5 bases). This CDR3 has 16 residues. V shed 7 bases and J shed 1 base, with 18 bases lying between them. Germline V gene data show CDR1 as SNHLY and CDR2 as FYNNEI. The CDR3 region has the DNA TGTGCCAGCACCCCCGGGGTCCCACGCGGCACAGATACGCAGTATTTT. It specifies CASTPGVPRGTDTQYF.

This clone was seen more than once but under ten times. This rearrangement joins TRBV10-3 to TRBJ2-7; 7 nucleotides line up with TRBD2. The V gene's germline CDR1 is ENHRY and CDR2 SYGVKD. V lost 11 bases and J lost 3; bases outside the gene matches: 10. The CDR3 length is 13 residues. The CDR3: CAAGGDVLYEQYF. DNA of the CDR3: TGTGCCGCTGGGGGGGACGTCCTCTACGAGCAGTACTTC.

The CDR3 here is CASSQGLALQETQYF. The CDR3 nucleotides are TGCGCCAGCAGCCAAGGACTAGCGTTACAAGAGACCCAGTACTTC. This chain links TRBV4-1 with TRBJ2-5, with 8 bases that match TRBD2. Trimming cost V 1 base and J 2 bases; bases outside gene matches: 3. The V gene's germline CDR1 is MGHRA and CDR2 YSYEKL. The CDR3 totals 15 residues.

This clone was counted a few times. The chain joins TRBV25-1 to TRBJ1-2; no clear D gene. The germline CDR1 and CDR2 sequences are MGHDK and SYGVNS. V lost 6 bases, J lost 7 bases, and 18 bases lay in between. The CDR3 length is 14 residues. The CDR3 protein is CASSLWGAVGGYTF. The DNA of the CDR3 is TGTGCCAGCAGCCTGTGGGGTGCTGTCGGTGGCTACACCTTC.

The chain carries TRBV28 and TRBJ2-7; no clear D gene. V lost 5 bases and J lost 2, with 13 bases in between. The CDR3 has 14 amino acids. Germline V gene lookup returns CDR1 MDHEN and CDR2 SYDVKM. The CDR3 loop is CASSPRSQTYEQYF. Here the CDR3 DNA reads TGTGCCAGCAGTCCCCGTTCACAGACCTACGAGCAGTACTTC.

The sample holds a few counts of this clone. Distinct nucleotide sequences in the sample also encode this CDR3. This chain joins TRBV18 and TRBJ2-1; no definite D call. V was shortened by 3 bases and J by 1 base, with 4 bases between the two germline ends. CDR3 length equals 13 residues. Germline V lookup: CDR1 KGHSH, CDR2 LQKENI. The CDR3 protein is CASSPPSYNEQFF. Here the CDR3 DNA reads TGTGCCAGCTCACCCCCGTCCTACAATGAGCAGTTCTTC.

Worth noting for this clone: This sample includes further DNA sequences coding for the same CDR3. The V call is TRBV6-5, the J call TRBJ1-2; D may be TRBD1 (6 bases). V lost 6 bases, J lost 2 bases, and 10 bases lay in between. The CDR3 extends over 13 amino acids. Germline CDR1 reads MNHEY; CDR2 reads SVGAGI. The CDR3 protein is CASRLDSNYGYTF. In nucleotides, the CDR3 is TGTGCCAGCAGACTGGACAGCAACTATGGCTACACCTTC.

As DNA, the CDR3 is TGTGCCAGCAGCTTAGATTTAGGGGATACGCAGTATTTT. Protein product: CASSLDLGDTQYF. The chain combines TRBV11-2 with TRBJ2-3, with D unclear. Per germline, CDR1 SGHAT and CDR2 FQNNGV. The CDR3 has 13 amino acids. With 0 bases removed from V and 6 bases from J, the gap between germline ends came to 7 bases.

The chain joins TRBV7-2 to TRBJ2-1, with 7 bases aligning to TRBD2. The CDR3 runs to 15 residues. CDR1 is SGHTA, CDR2 FQGNSA, per germline. With V trimmed by 3 bases and J by 7 bases, 9 bases remained unmatched. The CDR3 here is CASSFRWEGYNEQFF. CDR3 coding DNA: TGTGCCAGCAGCTTTAGATGGGAGGGGTATAATGAGCAGTTCTTC.

The CDR3 protein is CASSPREGPTSEQFF. The CDR3 bases are TGTGCCAGCAGCCCACGGGAGGGTCCCACGTCTGAGCAGTTCTTC. V is TRBV7-8 and J is TRBJ2-1; 8 nucleotides match TRBD2. The V gene end was trimmed by 5 bases and the J gene end by 9 bases; junction bases not matched to a gene: 12. Germline CDR1 is SGHVS and CDR2 is FQNEAQ. This CDR3 is built from 15 residues.

This clone came up a few times. The V and J genes are TRBV7-2 and TRBJ2-1; 7 bases match TRBD2. CDR1 and CDR2 (germline): SGHTA, FQGNSA. The CDR3 totals 13 residues. The V segment lost 0 bases and the J segment 15 bases; nucleotides outside the gene matches: 8. The DNA for the CDR3 is TGTGCCAGCAGCTTAGCGCCGAGCGGGGTAGGGTTCTTC. This codes for CASSLAPSGVGFF. The full variable domain, rest sourced from reference TRBV7-2 and TRBJ2-1, is GAGVSQSPSNKVTEKGKDVELRCDPISGHTALYWYRQSLGQGLEFLIYFQGNSAPDKSGLPSDRFSAERTGGSVSTLTIQRTQQEDSAVYLCASSLAPSGVGFFGPGTRLTVL.